These 13 T cell receptor beta chains were all obtained from the same sample, sequenced in a study of T cells in Graves' hyperthyroidism and ophthalmopathy. Amplification of TCR beta CDR3 regions used RNA as the template. RT-PCR in the first round (using the HTBI primer set) targeted the TCR CDR3. TCRdb recomputed calls from the multiplex PCR reads with MiXCR, one row per CDR3 protein. The repertoire includes approximately 400,000 distinct CDR3 sequences, 20% to 25% of them detected once, and about 73% sits in the top ten. Specimen: blood. These receptors came from a man aged 45 to 65 with Graves' hyperthyroidism.

The chain carries TRBV2 and TRBJ2-7; unclear D gene. Germline V lookup: CDR1 SNHLY, CDR2 FYNNEI. CDR3 length: 11 amino acids. V was pared by 3 bases and J by 5 bases, with 5 bases between. DNA of the CDR3: TGTGCCAGCAGTGATGTCGACGAGCAGTACTTC. Encoded protein: CASSDVDEQYF.

V and J are TRBV19 and TRBJ2-7; 10 bases are shared with TRBD1. Trimming took 2 bases from V and 7 from J; bases not matched to a gene: 8. CDR3 length equals 15 residues. CDR1 and CDR2 (germline): LNHDA, SQIVND (reference sequence). Here the CDR3 DNA reads TGTGCCAGTAGTATAATGGGACAGGGGATGGGGGAGCAGTACTTC. This encodes CASSIMGQGMGEQYF.

A few counts support this clonotype. The chain employs TRBV6-1 and TRBJ1-1, with 11 positions matching TRBD1. Looked up from germline, CDR1 is MNHNS and CDR2 is SASEGT. This CDR3 comprises 16 residues. J lost 5 bases, V lost 4 bases, and 9 bases had no gene match. CDR3 protein: CASSGTDRGRGTEAFF. DNA for the CDR3: TGTGCCAGCAGTGGCACGGACAGGGGGCGAGGAACTGAAGCTTTCTTT.

This clonotype showed up many times. The J gene is TRBJ1-1, the V gene TRBV28; 7 positions match TRBD1. J lost 4 bases, V lost 6 bases, and 14 bases had no gene match. From germline, CDR1 is MDHEN and CDR2 SYDVKM. The CDR3 contains 16 residues. This chain's CDR3 is CASREDRMLAGTEAFF. CDR3 bases: TGTGCCAGCAGGGAGGACAGGATGTTAGCCGGCACTGAAGCTTTCTTT.

This chain connects TRBV7-2 to TRBJ2-5; perhaps TRBD1 as D (6 bases). V lost 1 base to trimming and J lost 6 bases, with 12 bases between them. Germline CDR1 is SGHTA and CDR2 is FQGNSA. This CDR3 region has 14 residues. The CDR3 nucleotides are TGTGCCAGCAGCTTAGGGACAGTTTTGCAGACCCAGTACTTC. Encoded protein: CASSLGTVLQTQYF.

This clonotype was seen a handful of times. The chain combines TRBV6-2 or TRBV6-3 with TRBJ2-3; D remains unclear. Trimming pared 3 bases from V and 4 bases from J, leaving 5 bases between. The CDR3 has 12 amino acids. Germline V gene lookup returns CDR1 MNHEY and CDR2 SVGEGT. As DNA, the CDR3 is TGTGCCAGCAGTTATCTCGCAGATACGCAGTATTTT. Translation gives CASSYLADTQYF.

A few counts support this clonotype. The chain uses TRBV30 and TRBJ2-3, with D perhaps TRBD1 (6 bases). The CDR3 is 12 amino acids. In germline, CDR1 is GTSNPN, CDR2 SVGIG (reference sequence). V was clipped by 4 bases and J by 5 bases, with 10 bases between them. This chain's CDR3 is CAWTTGKDTQYF. The DNA for the CDR3 is TGTGCCTGGACTACAGGGAAAGATACGCAGTATTTT. Using reference TRBV30 and TRBJ2-3 for the parts outside the CDR3, the full variable domain is SQTIHQWPATLVQPVGSPLSLECTVEGTSNPNLYWYRQAAGRGLQLLFYSVGIGQISSEVPQNLSASRPQDRQFILSSKKLLLSDSGFYLCAWTTGKDTQYFGPGTRLTVL.

This clonotype occurred many times. In nucleotides, the CDR3 is TGTGCCAGCAGCCAAGCGGCTAGTAGCGGGAGACGGCAGTTCTTC. It translates to CASSQAASSGRRQFF. This chain connects TRBV3-1 to TRBJ2-1, with 9 positions matching TRBD2. The germline CDR1 and CDR2 sequences are LGHDT and YNNKEL (reference sequence). V was clipped by 1 base and J by 12 bases; unmatched bases: 10. This CDR3 has 15 residues.

This clonotype was seen only a few times. The chain recombines TRBV12-3 or TRBV12-4 with TRBJ2-5; D gene ambiguous. The V end was cut by 4 bases, the J end by 1 base, with 7 bases between. This CDR3 is built from 13 residues. The CDR3 coding sequence is TGTGCCAGCAGTTCTTCAGTCCAAGAGACCCAGTACTTC. Translation gives CASSSSVQETQYF.

V gene TRBV20-1 combines with J gene TRBJ2-7; 9 positions agree with TRBD1. Looked up from germline, CDR1 is DFQATT and CDR2 is SNEGSKA (reference sequence). The CDR3 contains 13 residues. The ends lost 5 bases at V and 4 bases at J; junction bases unmatched: 6. The CDR3 loop reads CSAPGTGRYEQYF. Here the CDR3 DNA reads TGCAGTGCTCCCGGGACAGGGAGGTACGAGCAGTACTTC.

This clonotype occurred a few times. The V call is TRBV6-5, the J call TRBJ2-1; D unclear. The germline V gene has CDR1 MNHEY and CDR2 SVGAGI. V lost 0 bases and J 2 bases, leaving 5 bases between the germline ends. There are 14 residues in the CDR3. The CDR3 loop is CASSYSNTYNEQFF. The CDR3 region has the DNA TGTGCCAGCAGTTACTCGAATACCTACAATGAGCAGTTCTTC.

V is TRBV7-2 and J is TRBJ2-5; a weak D match, TRBD2 (5 bases). V dropped 2 bases and J dropped 4 bases, with 17 bases sitting between them. The CDR3 covers 16 residues. Germline-derived CDR1 and CDR2 are SGHTA and FQGNSA. The CDR3 region has the DNA TGTGCCAGCAGCTTAACGGGTCGAGGCGAGGGAGAGACCCAGTACTTC. Amino acids: CASSLTGRGEGETQYF.

The J gene is TRBJ1-6, the V gene TRBV3-1; D ambiguous. This CDR3 region has 14 residues. Trimming took 8 bases from V and 0 from J, leaving 8 bases between them. Germline V gene sequence: CDR1 LGHDT, CDR2 YNNKEL (reference sequence). In DNA, the CDR3 is TGTGCCAGCGGGGAGAGCTCCTATAATTCACCCCTCCACTTT. It specifies CASGESSYNSPLHF.